The 2 T cell receptor beta chains given below trace back to one sample, sequenced in a study of regulatory T cells in long-lasting Graves disease. Sample time point: newly diagnosed GD, antithyroid drugs for less than 3 months. The TCR library was made from RNA extracted from PBMCs. To make TCR beta libraries, researchers used iRepertoire HTBI primers and Arm-PCR of CDR3 regions. TCRdb redid the calling of the multiplex PCR reads with MiXCR, one entry per CDR3 protein. The sample has about 450,000 distinct CDR3 sequences; approximately 16% are singletons. These sequences were also reported in another study, on T cells in Graves' hyperthyroidism and ophthalmopathy.

This sample comprised peripheral blood mononuclear cells (PBMCs), obtained at new diagnosis, from a patient treated with antithyroid drugs. These receptors were taken from a woman between 25 and 40 years old with Graves disease.

This clonotype occurred many times. This chain uses TRBV28 with TRBJ1-2, with D perhaps TRBD1 (5 bases). Trimming removed 3 bases from V and 4 bases from J, with 9 bases in between. This CDR3 has 13 amino acids. The V gene's germline CDR1 is MDHEN and CDR2 SYDVKM. The CDR3 DNA reads TGTGCCAGCAGTTTTAGGGGAACCTATGGCTACACCTTC. Its translation: CASSFRGTYGYTF.

This clonotype has at least ten counts. This sequence joins TRBV12-3 or TRBV12-4 and TRBJ1-1, with D hard to call. This CDR3 region has 16 residues. The V end was cut by 6 bases, the J end by 3 bases, with 20 bases between. CDR3 loop: CASSKTGSRRDTEAFF. The CDR3 DNA reads TGTGCCAGCAGCAAGACCGGCTCCCGGAGGGACACTGAAGCTTTCTTT.